This section outlines one T cell receptor beta chain sequence together with its context. V lost 2 bases and J lost 1, with 8 bases in between. The length of the CDR3 is 15 residues. Germline V CDR1 and CDR2: SGHVS, FNYEAQ. TCR beta from blood CD8+ and CD4+ T cells was sequenced. TEMRA cells were enriched by FACS, while CD8+ and CD4+ T cells were obtained through a negative isolation that was performed magnetically. The sample belongs to a study of CD8 T cells in Susac syndrome. Reverse transcription of roughly 0.45 to 1 ug RNA used random hexamers. Amplification of TCR beta CDR3 by immunoSEQ multiplex PCR spanned 54 Vbeta and 13 Jbeta. TCRdb independently ran MiXCR on the immunoSEQ multiplex PCR reads; one entry per CDR3 protein. The repertoire has about 140,000 distinct CDR3 sequences, approximately 95% of them found once; the top ten carry roughly 0.2%.

V and J are TRBV7-6 and TRBJ2-2, with D maybe TRBD2 (5 bases). This receptor was identified in a human donor with Susac syndrome. The specimen sequenced was CD8+ T cells from PBMCs. In nucleotides, the CDR3 is TGTGCCAGCAGCTTAAGTGCGGGGAACACCGGGGAGCTGTTTTTT. Its translation is CASSLSAGNTGELFF.